The clone carrying this T cell receptor (beta chain) was detected ten times or more. Its antigen is not identified. Relative to the germline gene, one junction end is altered; a read error may explain this. This sample is drawn from a study of T cells in Graves' hyperthyroidism and ophthalmopathy. Findings and caveats of the study: Prediction of ophthalmopathy progression came a median roughly 6.6 months pre-onset.

It was considered stable Graves' hyperthyroidism when ophthalmopathy did not progress within 18 months. The study enrolled patients aged 18 to 65 with newly diagnosed hyperthyroidism of under 2 months' duration. Uncontrolled infection, other autoimmune disease, pregnancy or lactation led to exclusion. The CDR3 runs 13 residues. CDR1 is SGHDN, CDR2 FVKESK, per germline. Amplified TCR beta CDR3 regions came from RNA transcripts. The HTBI primer set was used in a first-round RT-PCR of the TCR CDR3. One entry per CDR3 protein, called by TCRdb with MiXCR from the multiplex PCR reads. The repertoire includes about 550,000 distinct CDR3 sequences, 20% of them detected once, and roughly 29% sits in the top ten.

The rearrangement joins TRBV14 to TRBJ1-1; 7 bases map to TRBD1. This receptor was identified in a man in his late teens or twenties with Graves' hyperthyroidism. Sequencing was carried out using blood. CDR3 DNA sequence: TGTGCCAGCAGCAAAGACAGGGACACTGAAGCTTTCTTT. This translates into CASSKDRDTEAFF.